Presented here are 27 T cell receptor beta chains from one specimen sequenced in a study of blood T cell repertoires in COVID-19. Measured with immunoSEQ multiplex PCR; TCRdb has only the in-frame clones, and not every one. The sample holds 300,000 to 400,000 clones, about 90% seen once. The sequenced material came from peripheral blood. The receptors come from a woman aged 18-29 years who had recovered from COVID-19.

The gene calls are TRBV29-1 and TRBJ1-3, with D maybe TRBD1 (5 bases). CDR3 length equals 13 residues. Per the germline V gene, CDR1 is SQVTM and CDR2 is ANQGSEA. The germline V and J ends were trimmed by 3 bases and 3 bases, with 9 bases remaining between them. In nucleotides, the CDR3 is TGCAGCGTTGAGTGGCAGGGTGGAAACACCATATATTTT. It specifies CSVEWQGGNTIYF.

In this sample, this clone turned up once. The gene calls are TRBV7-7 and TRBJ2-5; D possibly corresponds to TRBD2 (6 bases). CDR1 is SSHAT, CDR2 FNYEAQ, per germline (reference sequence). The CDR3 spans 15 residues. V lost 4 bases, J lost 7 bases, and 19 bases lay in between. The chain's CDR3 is CASSSGVSGKGTQYF. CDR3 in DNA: TGTGCCAGCAGCTCGGGAGTATCAGGGAAGGGGACCCAGTACTTC.

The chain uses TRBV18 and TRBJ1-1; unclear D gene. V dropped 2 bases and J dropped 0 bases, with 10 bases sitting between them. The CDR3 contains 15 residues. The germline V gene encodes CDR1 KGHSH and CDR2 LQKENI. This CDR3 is CASSPEAAVNTEAFF. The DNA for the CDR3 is TGTGCCAGCTCACCAGAAGCCGCCGTGAACACTGAAGCTTTCTTT.

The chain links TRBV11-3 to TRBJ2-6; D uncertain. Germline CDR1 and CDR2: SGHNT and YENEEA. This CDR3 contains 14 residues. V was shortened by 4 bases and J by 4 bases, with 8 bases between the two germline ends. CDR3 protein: CASSSVLGANVLTF. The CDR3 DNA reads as TGTGCCAGCAGCTCCGTTTTAGGGGCCAACGTCCTGACTTTC.

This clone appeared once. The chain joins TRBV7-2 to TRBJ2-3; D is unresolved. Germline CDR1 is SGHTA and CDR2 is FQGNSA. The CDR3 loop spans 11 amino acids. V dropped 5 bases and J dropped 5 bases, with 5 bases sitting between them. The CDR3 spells CASSPLDTQYF. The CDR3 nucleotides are TGTGCCAGCAGCCCATTAGATACGCAGTATTTT.

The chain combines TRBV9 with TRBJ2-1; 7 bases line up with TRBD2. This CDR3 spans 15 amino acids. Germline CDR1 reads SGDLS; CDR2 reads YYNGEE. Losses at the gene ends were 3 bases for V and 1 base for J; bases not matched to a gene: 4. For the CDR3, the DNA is TGTGCCAGCAGCGAGGGAGGGCCTTCCTACAATGAGCAGTTCTTC. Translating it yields CASSEGGPSYNEQFF.

The CDR3 reads CASSQPGTNEKLFF. CDR3 nucleotides: TGTGCCAGCAGCCAACCGGGAACTAATGAAAAACTGTTTTTT. V is TRBV7-2 and J is TRBJ1-4; D is unclear. Trimming took off 5 bases at V and 1 base at J, with 8 bases between the two ends. In germline, CDR1 is SGHTA, CDR2 FQGNSA. CDR3 length: 14 residues.

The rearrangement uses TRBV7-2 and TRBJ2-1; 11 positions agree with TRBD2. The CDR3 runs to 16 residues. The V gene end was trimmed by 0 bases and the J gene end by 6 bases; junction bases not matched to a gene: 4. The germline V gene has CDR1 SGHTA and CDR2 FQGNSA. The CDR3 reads CASSLASGRASNEQFF. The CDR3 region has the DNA TGTGCCAGCAGCTTAGCTAGCGGGAGGGCCTCCAATGAGCAGTTCTTC.

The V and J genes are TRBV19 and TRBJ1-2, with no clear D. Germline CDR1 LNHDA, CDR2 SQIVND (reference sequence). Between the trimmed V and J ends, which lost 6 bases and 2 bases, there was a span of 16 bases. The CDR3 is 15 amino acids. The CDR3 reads CASSLTGIANYGYTF. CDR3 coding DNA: TGTGCCAGTAGCCTGACGGGGATCGCGAACTATGGCTACACCTTC.

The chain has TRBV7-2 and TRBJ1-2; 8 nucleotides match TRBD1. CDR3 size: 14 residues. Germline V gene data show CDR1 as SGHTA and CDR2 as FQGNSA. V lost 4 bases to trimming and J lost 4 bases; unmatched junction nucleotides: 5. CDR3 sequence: CASSSRQGLYGYTF. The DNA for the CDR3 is TGTGCCAGCAGCTCGCGACAGGGGCTCTATGGCTACACCTTC.

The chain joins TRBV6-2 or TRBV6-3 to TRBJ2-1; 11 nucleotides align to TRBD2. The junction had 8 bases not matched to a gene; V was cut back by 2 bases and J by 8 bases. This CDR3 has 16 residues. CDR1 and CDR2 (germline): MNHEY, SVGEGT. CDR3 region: CASSYGLAGGPDEQFF. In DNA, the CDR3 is TGTGCCAGCAGTTACGGTTTAGCGGGAGGGCCAGATGAGCAGTTCTTC.

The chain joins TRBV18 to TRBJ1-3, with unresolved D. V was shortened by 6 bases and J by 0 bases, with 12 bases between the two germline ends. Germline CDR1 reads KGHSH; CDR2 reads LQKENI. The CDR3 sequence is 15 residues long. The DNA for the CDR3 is TGTGCCAGCTCGCCCCGAGTTAGCTCTGGAAACACCATATATTTT. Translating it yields CASSPRVSSGNTIYF. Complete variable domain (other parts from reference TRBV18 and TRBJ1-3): NAGVMQNPRHLVRRRGQEARLRCSPMKGHSHVYWYRQLPEEGLKFMVYLQKENIIDESGMPKERFSAEFPKEGPSILRIQQVVRGDSAAYFCASSPRVSSGNTIYFGEGSWLTVV.

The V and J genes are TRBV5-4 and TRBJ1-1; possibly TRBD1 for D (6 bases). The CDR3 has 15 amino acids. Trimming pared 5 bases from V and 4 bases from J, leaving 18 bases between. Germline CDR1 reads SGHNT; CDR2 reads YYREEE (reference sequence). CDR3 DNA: TGTGCCAGCAGAGATCAGGGGAGAGGGCCCACTGAAGCTTTCTTT. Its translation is CASRDQGRGPTEAFF.

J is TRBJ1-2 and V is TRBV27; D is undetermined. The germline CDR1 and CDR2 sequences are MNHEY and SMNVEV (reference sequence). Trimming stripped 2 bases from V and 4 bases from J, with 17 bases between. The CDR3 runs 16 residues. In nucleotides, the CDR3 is TGTGCCAGCAGTTTAACGAGCGGGGTTCGGAGCTATGGCTACACCTTC. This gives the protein CASSLTSGVRSYGYTF.

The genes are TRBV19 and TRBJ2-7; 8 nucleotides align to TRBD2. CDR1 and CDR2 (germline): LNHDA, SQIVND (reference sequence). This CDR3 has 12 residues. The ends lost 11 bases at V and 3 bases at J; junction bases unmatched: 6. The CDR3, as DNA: TGTGCCTGCTGTACTAGCGGCTACGAGCAGTACGTC. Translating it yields CACCTSGYEQYV.

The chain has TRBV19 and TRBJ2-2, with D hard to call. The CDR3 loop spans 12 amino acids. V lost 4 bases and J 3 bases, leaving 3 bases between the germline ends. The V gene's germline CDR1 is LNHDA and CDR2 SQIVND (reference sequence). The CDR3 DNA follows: TGTGCCAGTAGTACGGACACCGGGGAGCTGTTTTTT. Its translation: CASSTDTGELFF.

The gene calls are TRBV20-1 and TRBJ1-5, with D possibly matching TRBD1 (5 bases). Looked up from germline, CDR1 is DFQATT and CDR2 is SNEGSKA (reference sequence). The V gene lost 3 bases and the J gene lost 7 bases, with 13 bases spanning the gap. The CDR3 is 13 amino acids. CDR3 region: CSASGGVHQPQHF. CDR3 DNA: TGCAGTGCTAGTGGGGGAGTCCACCAGCCCCAGCATTTT.

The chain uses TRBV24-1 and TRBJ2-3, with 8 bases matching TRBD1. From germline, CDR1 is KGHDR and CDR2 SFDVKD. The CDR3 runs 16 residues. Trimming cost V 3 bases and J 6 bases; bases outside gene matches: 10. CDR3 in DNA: TGTGCCACCAGTGATCGAAGAAAGACAGGGGCCGATACGCAGTATTTT. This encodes CATSDRRKTGADTQYF.

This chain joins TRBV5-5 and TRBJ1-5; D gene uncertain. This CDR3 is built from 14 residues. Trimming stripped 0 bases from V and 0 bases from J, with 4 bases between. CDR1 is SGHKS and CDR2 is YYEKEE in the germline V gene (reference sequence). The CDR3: CASSLVNSNQPQHF. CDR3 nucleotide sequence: TGTGCCAGCAGCTTGGTCAATAGCAATCAGCCCCAGCATTTT.

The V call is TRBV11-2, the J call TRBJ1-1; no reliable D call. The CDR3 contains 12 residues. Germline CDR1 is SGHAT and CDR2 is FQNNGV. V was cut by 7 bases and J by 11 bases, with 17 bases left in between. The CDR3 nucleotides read TGTGCCAGCACCCGAGGTTCCTCGAATGCTTTCTTT. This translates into CASTRGSSNAFF.

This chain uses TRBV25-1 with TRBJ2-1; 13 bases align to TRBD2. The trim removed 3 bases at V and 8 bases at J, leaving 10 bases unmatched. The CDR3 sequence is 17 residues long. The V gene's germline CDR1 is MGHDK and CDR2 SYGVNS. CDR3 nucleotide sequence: TGTGCCAGCAGTGATTGGACTAGCGGGAGAGATAGGGATGAGCAGTTCTTC. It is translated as CASSDWTSGRDRDEQFF.

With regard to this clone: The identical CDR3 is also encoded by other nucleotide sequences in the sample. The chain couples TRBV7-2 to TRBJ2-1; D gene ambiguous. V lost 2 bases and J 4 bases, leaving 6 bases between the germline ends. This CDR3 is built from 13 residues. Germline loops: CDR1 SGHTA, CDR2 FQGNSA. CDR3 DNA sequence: TGTGCCAGCAGCTTACCTCCGTACAATGAGCAGTTCTTC. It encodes CASSLPPYNEQFF.

Written as DNA, the CDR3 is TGTGCCAGCACCGATCACAGGGGAGGGAACACTGAAGCTTTCTTT. This gives the protein CASTDHRGGNTEAFF. This chain links TRBV6-5 with TRBJ1-1, with 7 bases aligning to TRBD1. V gave up 7 bases and J gave up 1 base; unmatched junction bases: 9. Germline values: CDR1 MNHEY, CDR2 SVGAGI. The CDR3 is 15 residues long.

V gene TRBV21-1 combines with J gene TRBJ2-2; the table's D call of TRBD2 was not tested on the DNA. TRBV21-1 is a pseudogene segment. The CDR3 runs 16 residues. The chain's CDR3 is CAIEGLAGLGTGELFF. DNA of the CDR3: TGTGCCATCGAAGGACTAGCGGGACTAGGGACCGGGGAGCTGTTTTTT.

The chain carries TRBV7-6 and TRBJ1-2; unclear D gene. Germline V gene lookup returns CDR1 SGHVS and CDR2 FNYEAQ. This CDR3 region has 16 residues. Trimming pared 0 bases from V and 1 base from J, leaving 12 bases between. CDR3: CASSLASQFVNYGYTF. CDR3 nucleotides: TGTGCCAGCAGCTTAGCTTCCCAATTTGTTAACTATGGCTACACCTTC.

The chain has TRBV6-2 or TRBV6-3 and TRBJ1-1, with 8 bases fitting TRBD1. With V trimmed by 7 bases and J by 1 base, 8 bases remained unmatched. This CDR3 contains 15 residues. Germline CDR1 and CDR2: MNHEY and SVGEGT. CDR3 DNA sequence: TGTGCCAGCATCCCAGGGGGCTCGTGGAACACTGAAGCTTTCTTT. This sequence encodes CASIPGGSWNTEAFF.

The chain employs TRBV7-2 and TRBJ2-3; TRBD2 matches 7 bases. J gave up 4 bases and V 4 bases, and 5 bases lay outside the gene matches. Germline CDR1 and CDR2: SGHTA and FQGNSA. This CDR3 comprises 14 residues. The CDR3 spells CASSSGLFSDTQYF. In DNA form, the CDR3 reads TGTGCCAGCAGCTCGGGACTATTCTCAGATACGCAGTATTTT. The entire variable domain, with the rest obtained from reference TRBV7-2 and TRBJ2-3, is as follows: GAGVSQSPSNKVTEKGKDVELRCDPISGHTALYWYRQSLGQGLEFLIYFQGNSAPDKSGLPSDRFSAERTGGSVSTLTIQRTQQEDSAVYLCASSSGLFSDTQYFGPGTRLTVL.